Sequencing of this T cell receptor beta chain was carried out in a study of T cell responses to AZD1222 COVID-19 vaccine. TCRdb's table, derived via immunoSEQ multiplex PCR, lists solely in-frame clones and lacks some. The data contain about 120,000 clones, around 84% of them singletons. Study-level points and caveats: Donors skewed white British and female; clonal diversity was possibly underestimated. Elevations in Spike-specific TCR breadth and depth followed administration of two AZD1222 doses.

Trimming left V 2 bases short and J 5 bases short, with 10 bases between. This CDR3 is 14 amino acids long. The germline gives CDR1 SGHVS, CDR2 FNYEAQ. About this clone itself: Its antigen is unknown.

The receptor was derived from an adult who received the AZD1222 COVID-19 vaccine. The input for sequencing was peripheral blood, taken 28 days after the second AZD1222 dose. This rearrangement joins TRBV7-6 to TRBJ2-1, with a tentative D call TRBD1 (6 bases). CDR3 residues: CASSLPTGNNEQFF. CDR3 coding DNA: TGTGCCAGCAGCTTACCGACAGGAAACAATGAGCAGTTCTTC.